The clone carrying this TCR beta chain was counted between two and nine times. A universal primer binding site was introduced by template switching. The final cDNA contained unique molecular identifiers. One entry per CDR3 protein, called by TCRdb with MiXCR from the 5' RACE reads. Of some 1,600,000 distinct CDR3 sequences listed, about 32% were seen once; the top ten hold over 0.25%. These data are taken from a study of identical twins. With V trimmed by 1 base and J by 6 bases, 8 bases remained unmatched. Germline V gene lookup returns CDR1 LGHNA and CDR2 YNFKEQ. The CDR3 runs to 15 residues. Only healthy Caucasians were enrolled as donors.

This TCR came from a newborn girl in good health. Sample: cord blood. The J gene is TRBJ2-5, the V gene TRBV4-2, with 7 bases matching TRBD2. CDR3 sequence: CASSQGLAGVKTQYF. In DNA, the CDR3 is TGTGCCAGCAGCCAAGGGTTGGCGGGGGTAAAGACCCAGTACTTC.